This TCR beta chain was recorded in a study of T cell responses to AZD1222 COVID-19 vaccine. General study results and limits: Epitopes outside B.1.351 and B.1.1.7 mutated regions reportedly drew nearly half of spike TCRs. No day 14 peak samples; only post-peak repertoires were characterized.

Profiled with immunoSEQ multiplex PCR; TCRdb holds only in-frame clones, not every one. The sample has more than 140,000 clones, approximately 89% seen once; the top ten hold more than 2%. Of note for this clone: The target antigen is unknown.

CDR3 length equals 14 residues. Trimming cost V 2 bases and J 4 bases, with 6 bases left between them. The germline CDR1 and CDR2 sequences are SGHNT and YENEEA. The specimen was peripheral blood, collected on day 0 of AZD1222 vaccination. This chain connects TRBV11-3 to TRBJ1-6; D uncertain. The clonotype comes from an adult in good health. This chain's CDR3 is CASSLTEYNSPLHF. The CDR3 DNA is TGTGCCAGCAGCTTAACTGAGTATAATTCACCCCTCCACTTT.